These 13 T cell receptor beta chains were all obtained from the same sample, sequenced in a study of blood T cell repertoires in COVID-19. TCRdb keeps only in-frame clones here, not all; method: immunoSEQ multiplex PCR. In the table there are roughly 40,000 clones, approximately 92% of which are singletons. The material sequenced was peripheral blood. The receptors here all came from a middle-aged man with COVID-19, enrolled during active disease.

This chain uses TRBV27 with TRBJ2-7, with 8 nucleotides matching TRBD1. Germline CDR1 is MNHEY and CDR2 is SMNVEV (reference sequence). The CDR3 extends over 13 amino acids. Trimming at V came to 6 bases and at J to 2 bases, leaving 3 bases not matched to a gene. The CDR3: CASRRQGPYEQYF. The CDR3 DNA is TGTGCCAGCAGGAGACAGGGGCCCTACGAGCAGTACTTC.

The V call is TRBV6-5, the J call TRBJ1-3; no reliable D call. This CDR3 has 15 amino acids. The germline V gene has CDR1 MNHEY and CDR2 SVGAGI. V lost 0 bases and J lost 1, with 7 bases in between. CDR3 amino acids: CASSYSSASGNTIYF. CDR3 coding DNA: TGTGCCAGCAGTTACTCGAGTGCGTCTGGAAACACCATATATTTT.

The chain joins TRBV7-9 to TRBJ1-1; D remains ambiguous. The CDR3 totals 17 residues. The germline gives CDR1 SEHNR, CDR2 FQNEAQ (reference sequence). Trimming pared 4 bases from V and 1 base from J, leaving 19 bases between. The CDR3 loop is CASSSGIRLGRNTEAFF. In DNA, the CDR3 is TGTGCCAGCAGCTCGGGGATCCGGCTTGGTCGGAACACTGAAGCTTTCTTT. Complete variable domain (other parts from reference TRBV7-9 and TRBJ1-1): DTGVSQNPRHKITKRGQNVTFRCDPISEHNRLYWYRQTLGQGPEFLTYFQNEAQLEKSRLLSDRFSAERPKGSFSTLEIQRTEQGDSAMYLCASSSGIRLGRNTEAFFGQGTRLTVV.

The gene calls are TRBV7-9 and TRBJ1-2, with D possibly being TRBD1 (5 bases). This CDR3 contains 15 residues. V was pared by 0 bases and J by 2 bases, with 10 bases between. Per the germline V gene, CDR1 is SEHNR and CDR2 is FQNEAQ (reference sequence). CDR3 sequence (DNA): TGTGCCAGCAGCTTAGCGGCAGGGAAGAACTATGGCTACACCTTC. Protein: CASSLAAGKNYGYTF.

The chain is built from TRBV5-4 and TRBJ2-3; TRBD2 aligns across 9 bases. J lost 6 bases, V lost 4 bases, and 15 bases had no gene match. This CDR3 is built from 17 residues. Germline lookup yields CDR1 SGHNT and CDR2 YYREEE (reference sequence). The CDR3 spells CASSVRAGGPSQDTQYF. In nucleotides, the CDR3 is TGTGCCAGCAGCGTAAGAGCGGGAGGACCCTCACAGGATACGCAGTATTTT.

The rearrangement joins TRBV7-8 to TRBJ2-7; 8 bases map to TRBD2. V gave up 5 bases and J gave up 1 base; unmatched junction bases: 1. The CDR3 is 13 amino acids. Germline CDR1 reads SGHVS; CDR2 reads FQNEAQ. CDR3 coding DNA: TGTGCCAGCAGCCAGCGGGGGTCCTACGAGCAGTACTTC. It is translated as CASSQRGSYEQYF.

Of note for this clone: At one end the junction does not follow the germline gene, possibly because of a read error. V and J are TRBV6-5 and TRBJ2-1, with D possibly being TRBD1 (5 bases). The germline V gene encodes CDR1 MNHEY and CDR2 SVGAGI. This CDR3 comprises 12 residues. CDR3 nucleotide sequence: TGTGCCAGCAGCCTGCAGGGTGAAAGGATCCTCTTC. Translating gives CASSLQGERILF.

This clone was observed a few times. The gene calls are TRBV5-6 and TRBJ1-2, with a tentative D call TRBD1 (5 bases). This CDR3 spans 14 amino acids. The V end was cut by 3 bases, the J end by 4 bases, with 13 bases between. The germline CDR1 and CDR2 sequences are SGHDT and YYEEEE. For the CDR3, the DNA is TGTGCCAGCAGCTCGGGGGGTCTTCGCTATGGCTACACCTTC. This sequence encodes CASSSGGLRYGYTF.

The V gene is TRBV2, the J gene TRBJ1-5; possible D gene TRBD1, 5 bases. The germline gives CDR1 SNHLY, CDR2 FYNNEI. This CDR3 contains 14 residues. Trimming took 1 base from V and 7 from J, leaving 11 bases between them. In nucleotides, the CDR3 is TGTGCCAGCAGTGAAGGGCAGGGAGGGCAGCCCCAGCATTTT. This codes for CASSEGQGGQPQHF.

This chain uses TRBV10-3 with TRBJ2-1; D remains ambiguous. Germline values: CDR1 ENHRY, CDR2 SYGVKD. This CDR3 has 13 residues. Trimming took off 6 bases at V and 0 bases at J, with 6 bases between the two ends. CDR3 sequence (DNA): TGTGCCATCAGCCCGAGCTCCTACAATGAGCAGTTCTTC. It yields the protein CAISPSSYNEQFF.

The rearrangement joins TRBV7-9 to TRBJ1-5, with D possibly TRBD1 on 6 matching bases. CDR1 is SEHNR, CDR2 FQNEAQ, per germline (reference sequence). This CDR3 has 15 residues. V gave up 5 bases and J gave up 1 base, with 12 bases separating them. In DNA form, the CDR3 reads TGTGCCAGCAGCCTACAGGGTGGGAGCAATCAGCCCCAGCATTTT. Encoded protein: CASSLQGGSNQPQHF.

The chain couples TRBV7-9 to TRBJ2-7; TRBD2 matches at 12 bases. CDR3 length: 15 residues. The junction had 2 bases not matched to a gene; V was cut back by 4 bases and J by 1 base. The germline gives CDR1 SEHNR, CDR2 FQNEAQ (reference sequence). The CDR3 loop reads CASSSSGRGSYEQYF. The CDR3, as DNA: TGTGCCAGCAGCTCTAGCGGGAGGGGGTCCTACGAGCAGTACTTC.

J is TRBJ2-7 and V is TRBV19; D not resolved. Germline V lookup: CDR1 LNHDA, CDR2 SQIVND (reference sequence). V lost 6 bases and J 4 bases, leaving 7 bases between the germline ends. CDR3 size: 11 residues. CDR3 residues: CASRTGYEQYF. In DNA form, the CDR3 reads TGTGCCAGTAGGACCGGGTACGAGCAGTACTTC.